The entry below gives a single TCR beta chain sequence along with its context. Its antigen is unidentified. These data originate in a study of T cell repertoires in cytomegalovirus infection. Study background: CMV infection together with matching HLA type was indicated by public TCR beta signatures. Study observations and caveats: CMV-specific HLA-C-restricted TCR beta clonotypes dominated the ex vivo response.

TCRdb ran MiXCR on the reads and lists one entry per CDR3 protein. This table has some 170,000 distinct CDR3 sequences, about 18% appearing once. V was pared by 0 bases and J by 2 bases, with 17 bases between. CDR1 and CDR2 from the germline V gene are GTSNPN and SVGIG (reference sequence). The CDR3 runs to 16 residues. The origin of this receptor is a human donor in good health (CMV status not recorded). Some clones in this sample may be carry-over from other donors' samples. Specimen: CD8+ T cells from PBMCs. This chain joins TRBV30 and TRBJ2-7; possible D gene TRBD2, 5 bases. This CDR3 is CAWSVLSETTTYEQYF. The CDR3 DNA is TGTGCCTGGAGTGTACTTAGCGAGACGACGACCTACGAGCAGTACTTC.